One sample yielded the 7 T cell receptor beta chains listed below, sequenced in a study of shared clonotypes between healthy human individuals. Terminally differentiated effector memory CD45RA+ cells were excluded by CCR7 positive selection of CD45RO-negative cells. Using immunoSEQ multiplex PCR, the repertoire was profiled, and TCRdb retains in-frame clones only, with some absent. The table includes roughly 810,000 clones, 96% detected once. The material sequenced was naive CD8+ T cells sorted from blood. The receptors derive from a man aged 25 to 40 in good health.

This chain uses TRBV7-6 with TRBJ1-3; D is uncertain. Trimming shortened V by 4 bases and J by 2 bases, and 6 bases separated the two germline ends. The CDR3 is 13 amino acids. Looked up from germline, CDR1 is SGHVS and CDR2 is FNYEAQ. This CDR3 reads CASSYPAGNTIYF. CDR3 bases: TGTGCCAGCAGCTACCCTGCTGGAAACACCATATATTTT. The full variable domain, its missing parts supplied by reference TRBV7-6 and TRBJ1-3, is GAGVSQSPRYKVTKRGQDVALRCDPISGHVSLYWYRQALGQGPEFLTYFNYEAQQDKSGLPNDRFSAERPEGSISTLTIQRTEQRDSAMYRCASSYPAGNTIYFGEGSWLTVV.

This chain connects TRBV27 to TRBJ2-7; possibly TRBD2 for D (6 bases). Deletions cut 0 bases from V and 9 bases from J, with 12 bases between. CDR3 size: 13 residues. CDR1 is MNHEY and CDR2 is SMNVEV in the germline V gene (reference sequence). The chain's CDR3 is CASSLSPSAGQYF. The CDR3 DNA reads as TGTGCCAGCAGTTTATCCCCTAGCGCTGGGCAGTACTTC.

This chain links TRBV29-1 with TRBJ2-7; 11 nucleotides agree with TRBD1. In germline, CDR1 is SQVTM, CDR2 ANQGSEA. The CDR3 length is 15 residues. Trimming cost V 2 bases and J 3 bases; bases outside gene matches: 6. CDR3 sequence reads: CSVEYRTGGDYEQYF. The DNA for the CDR3 is TGCAGCGTTGAATATAGGACAGGGGGCGACTACGAGCAGTACTTC.

This chain connects TRBV11-1 to TRBJ2-1; tentatively, D is TRBD1 (6 bases). Germline lookup yields CDR1 SGHAT and CDR2 FQDESV (reference sequence). V was clipped by 6 bases and J by 9 bases, with 9 bases between them. CDR3 length: 11 amino acids. The CDR3 reads CASRQGPEQFF. In DNA form, the CDR3 reads TGTGCCAGCAGACAGGGTCCTGAGCAGTTCTTC.

The chain is built from TRBV11-2 and TRBJ2-1; TRBD1 or TRBD2 may be the D gene (5 bases each). The CDR3 covers 16 residues. CDR1 is SGHAT and CDR2 is FQNNGV in the germline V gene. V lost 5 bases to trimming and J lost 4 bases, with 18 bases between them. DNA for the CDR3: TGTGCCAGCAGCCCTCCGGGACGGCTTCTATACAATGAGCAGTTCTTC. It translates to CASSPPGRLLYNEQFF.

To note about this clone: The sample has other DNA sequences that encode this CDR3 too. This chain connects TRBV6-1 to TRBJ2-7; D not resolved. V was clipped by 6 bases and J by 0 bases, with 6 bases between them. The CDR3 length is 12 residues. Germline V lookup: CDR1 MNHNS, CDR2 SASEGT. In nucleotides, the CDR3 is TGTGCCAGCAGAGGCGGCTCCTACGAGCAGTACTTC. Residues: CASRGGSYEQYF.

The chain is built from TRBV2 and TRBJ2-7; D may be TRBD2 (5 bases). The CDR3 sequence is 13 residues long. From germline, CDR1 is SNHLY and CDR2 FYNNEI. V lost 6 bases and J 3 bases, leaving 12 bases between the germline ends. CDR3: CASSEGHNYEQYF. The CDR3 DNA reads as TGTGCCAGCAGCGAGGGTCACAACTACGAGCAGTACTTC.